Each of the 5 T cell receptor beta chains below was sequenced from the same sample in a study of PD-1 blockade in classical Hodgkin lymphoma. Relapses following autologous stem cell transplantation were seen in all patients, with brentuximab vedotin exposure varying. Assay used: immunoSEQ multiplex PCR; TCRdb lists only in-frame clones, some missing. The data contain 60,000 to 75,000 clones, roughly 90% of them seen just once; the ten biggest clones take up over 9.5%. Sample: peripheral blood mononuclear cells (PBMCs), taken at baseline. These receptors came from a human donor with classical Hodgkin lymphoma.

This clone was seen a single time. The chain is built from TRBV5-6 and TRBJ2-3; 9 bases align to TRBD2. The V gene's germline CDR1 is SGHDT and CDR2 YYEEEE. CDR3 length equals 16 residues. Trimming at V came to 3 bases and at J to 5 bases, leaving 10 bases not matched to a gene. CDR3 DNA: TGTGCCAGCAGCTCTCCCGGCGGGGGGGCCTTAGATACGCAGTATTTT. It yields the protein CASSSPGGGALDTQYF.

J is TRBJ2-6 and V is TRBV27, with unresolved D. Deletions cut 6 bases from V and 1 base from J, with 7 bases between. Germline loops: CDR1 MNHEY, CDR2 SMNVEV (reference sequence). CDR3 size: 14 residues. The CDR3 loop reads CASRRSSGANVLTF. The CDR3 DNA sequence: TGTGCCAGCAGGCGTTCTTCTGGGGCCAACGTCCTGACTTTC. The full variable domain, its missing parts supplied by reference TRBV27 and TRBJ2-6, is EAQVTQNPRYLITVTGKKLTVTCSQNMNHEYMSWYRQDPGLGLRQIYYSMNVEVTDKGDVPEGYKVSRKEKRNFPLILESPSPNQTSLYFCASRRSSGANVLTFGAGSRLTVL.

This chain links TRBV28 with TRBJ1-3; D remains ambiguous. The V gene's germline CDR1 is MDHEN and CDR2 SYDVKM. The CDR3 runs to 15 residues. The V gene lost 4 bases and the J gene lost 4 bases, with 14 bases spanning the gap. CDR3: CASSSPLNDGNTIYF. As DNA, the CDR3 is TGTGCCAGCAGTTCCCCTCTAAATGACGGAAACACCATATATTTT.

V usage is TRBV6-8 and J usage is TRBJ2-2; D possibly matches TRBD1 or TRBD2 (6 bases each). This CDR3 comprises 16 residues. The germline V and J ends were trimmed by 2 bases and 1 base, with 11 bases remaining between them. Germline V CDR1 and CDR2: MNHGY, SAAAGT. This chain's CDR3 is CASSYRGRKNTGELFF. The CDR3 nucleotides read TGTGCCAGCAGTTACCGGGGGCGAAAGAACACCGGGGAGCTGTTTTTT.

V is TRBV9 and J is TRBJ1-6; no firm D call. The CDR3 sequence is 12 residues long. Trimming cost V 1 base and J 11 bases, with 7 bases left between them. Per germline, CDR1 SGDLS and CDR2 YYNGEE. The CDR3 here is CASSVLGPPLHF. The CDR3 nucleotides are TGTGCCAGCAGCGTACTTGGGCCACCCCTCCACTTT.